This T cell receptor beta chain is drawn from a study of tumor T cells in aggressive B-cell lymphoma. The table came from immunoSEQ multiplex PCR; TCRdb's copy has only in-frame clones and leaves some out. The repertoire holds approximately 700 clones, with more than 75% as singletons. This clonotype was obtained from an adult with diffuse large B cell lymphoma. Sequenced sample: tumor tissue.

The CDR3 DNA follows: TGTGCCAGCAGTTACTCGAATTTGGGGGCAAATGAGCAGTTCTTC. This encodes CASSYSNLGANEQFF. The chain uses TRBV6-5 and TRBJ2-1; the D gene is possibly TRBD1 (6 bases). This CDR3 has 15 amino acids. The germline V gene has CDR1 MNHEY and CDR2 SVGAGI. V was shortened by 0 bases and J by 7 bases, with 13 bases between the two germline ends.